Presented here are 25 T cell receptor beta chains from one specimen sequenced in a study of response to subunit inactivated influenza vaccine. TCRdb reprocessed the RT-PCR reads with MiXCR, giving one entry per CDR3 protein. The table records hundreds of thousands of distinct CDR3 sequences, about 18% of them present only once. The sequenced sample was PBMCs from blood, obtained 5 to 6 days after vaccination. These receptors originate from a man between 50 and 59 years old who received an inactivated influenza vaccine.

Regarding this clonotype: A read error may account for a junction end that differs from germline. The chain links TRBV12-3 or TRBV12-4 to TRBJ2-3, with 7 bases lining up with TRBD2. The CDR3 loop spans 13 amino acids. The CDR3 reads CASGLRETDTQYF. In DNA form, the CDR3 reads TGTGCCAGCGGTTTGCGGGAGACAGATACGCAGTATTTT.

This clonotype appeared many times. The chain joins TRBV12-3 or TRBV12-4 to TRBJ2-4; D unclear. The CDR3 length is 13 residues. Trimming removed 5 bases from V and 3 bases from J, with 8 bases in between. This CDR3 reads CASSPGNKNIQYF. The CDR3 bases are TGTGCCAGCAGTCCTGGGAACAAAAACATTCAGTACTTC.

This clonotype was recorded a few times. The J gene is TRBJ2-2, the V gene TRBV9; D gene ambiguous. The germline V gene has CDR1 SGDLS and CDR2 YYNGEE. CDR3 length: 13 residues. The germline V and J ends were trimmed by 4 bases and 4 bases, with 8 bases remaining between them. The CDR3 nucleotides read TGTGCCAGCAGCCCAAGTCCCACCGGGGAGCTGTTTTTT. This gives the protein CASSPSPTGELFF.

The sample holds one count of this clonotype. V is TRBV5-5 and J is TRBJ2-5, with D tentatively TRBD2 (6 bases). The germline V gene encodes CDR1 SGHKS and CDR2 YYEKEE (reference sequence). CDR3 length equals 14 residues. Trimming shortened V by 1 base and J by 4 bases, and 11 bases separated the two germline ends. CDR3 DNA sequence: TGTGCCAGCAGCTTGCGGGGGATCTCAGAGACCCAGTACTTC. Translating gives CASSLRGISETQYF.

The chain recombines TRBV14 with TRBJ2-5; 7 bases are a match to TRBD1. CDR3 length: 13 residues. J was trimmed by 6 bases and V by 2 bases; bases with no gene match: 3. The germline V gene encodes CDR1 SGHDN and CDR2 FVKESK. This chain's CDR3 is CASSQSTGKTQYF. Written as DNA, the CDR3 is TGTGCCAGCAGCCAATCGACAGGGAAGACCCAGTACTTC.

This chain uses TRBV25-1 with TRBJ2-2; 9 positions agree with TRBD2. Germline assignment: CDR1 MGHDK and CDR2 SYGVNS. CDR3 size: 14 residues. The V segment lost 4 bases and the J segment 4 bases; nucleotides outside the gene matches: 1. The chain's CDR3 is CASSVTSGTGELFF. CDR3 DNA sequence: TGTGCCAGCAGTGTGACTAGCGGCACCGGGGAGCTGTTTTTT.

The genes are TRBV29-1 and TRBJ2-1; D gene unclear. Per the germline V gene, CDR1 is SQVTM and CDR2 is ANQGSEA. The V end was cut by 4 bases, the J end by 4 bases, with 5 bases between. There are 11 residues in the CDR3. CDR3 coding DNA: TGCAGCGTTGCCTCGTACAATGAGCAGTTCTTC. This gives the protein CSVASYNEQFF.

This clonotype was detected ten times or more. J is TRBJ2-7 and V is TRBV9, with 7 nucleotides matching TRBD1. The CDR3 consists of 15 residues. V was pared by 4 bases and J by 6 bases, with 13 bases of the junction left unmatched. Germline assignment: CDR1 SGDLS and CDR2 YYNGEE. DNA of the CDR3: TGTGCCAGCAGCCCTCCCGGACAGGAAGGGAGCGAGCAGTACTTC. As protein: CASSPPGQEGSEQYF.

The chain joins TRBV12-3 or TRBV12-4 to TRBJ1-2; D call uncertain. The CDR3 runs 13 residues. Trimming left V 6 bases short and J 2 bases short, with 10 bases between. The CDR3 loop reads CASSRPFNYGYTF. CDR3 DNA sequence: TGTGCCAGCAGCCGGCCCTTCAACTATGGCTACACCTTC.

This clonotype has a handful of counts. The V call is TRBV7-8, the J call TRBJ2-1; 7 positions agree with TRBD2. Germline values: CDR1 SGHVS, CDR2 FQNEAQ. The CDR3 has 17 amino acids. The J segment lost 0 bases and the V segment lost 2 bases, leaving 7 bases of the junction unmatched. The CDR3 sequence: CASSLNIGRSSYNEQFF. The CDR3 coding sequence is TGTGCCAGCAGCTTAAACATCGGGAGGAGCTCCTACAATGAGCAGTTCTTC.

V usage is TRBV15 and J usage is TRBJ2-1, with 9 bases matching TRBD2. Per the germline V gene, CDR1 is LNHNV and CDR2 is YYDKDF (reference sequence). Germline trimming cut 2 bases from V and 7 bases from J; bases unmatched to any gene: 18. The CDR3 contains 19 residues. CDR3 sequence: CATSRPAPPSGGIRNEQFF. Here the CDR3 DNA reads TGTGCCACCAGCAGACCCGCCCCCCCGAGCGGGGGGATTAGAAATGAGCAGTTCTTC.

This clonotype showed up many times. The chain carries TRBV20-1 and TRBJ1-5; D is possibly TRBD1 (5 bases). CDR1 and CDR2 from the germline V gene are DFQATT and SNEGSKA (reference sequence). The CDR3 is 12 residues long. Trimming shortened V by 5 bases and J by 5 bases, and 10 bases separated the two germline ends. This CDR3 is CSAFRGHQPQHF. CDR3 DNA: TGCAGTGCTTTCCGGGGCCATCAGCCCCAGCATTTT.

In this sample, this clonotype turned up a few times. For the CDR3, the DNA is TGTGCCAGCAGTAACACCTTTAATCTAGCGGGAGTCTACAATGAGCAGTTCTTC. Protein: CASSNTFNLAGVYNEQFF. J is TRBJ2-1 and V is TRBV6-2 or TRBV6-3; 10 bases match TRBD2. This CDR3 has 18 residues. With V trimmed by 5 bases and J by 3 bases, 13 bases remained unmatched. The germline CDR1 and CDR2 sequences are MNHEY and SVGEGT.

The sample holds a few counts of this clonotype. V gene TRBV13 combines with J gene TRBJ2-4; 7 nucleotides line up with TRBD1. V trimming: 1 base; J trimming: 6 bases; junction bases outside the gene matches: 6. The CDR3 runs to 15 residues. Germline V gives CDR1 PRHDT, CDR2 FYEKMQ (reference sequence). The CDR3 DNA reads as TGTGCCAGCAGCTTAGATGCCCGGGACAGAAACATTCAGTACTTC. It is translated as CASSLDARDRNIQYF.

The chain uses TRBV5-1 and TRBJ2-3; tentative D call: TRBD2 (6 bases). V lost 3 bases and J 3 bases, leaving 11 bases between the germline ends. Germline lookup yields CDR1 SGHRS and CDR2 YFSETQ. CDR3 length: 14 amino acids. The CDR3 loop is CASSWGGMTDTQYF. DNA of the CDR3: TGCGCCAGCAGCTGGGGCGGGATGACAGATACGCAGTATTTT.

The chain employs TRBV6-2 or TRBV6-3 and TRBJ2-5; 11 nucleotides align to TRBD2. Trimming at V came to 5 bases and at J to 4 bases, leaving 12 bases not matched to a gene. Looked up from germline, CDR1 is MNHEY and CDR2 is SVGEGT. The CDR3 length is 17 residues. CDR3 loop: CASSTPSGRLGGETQYF. CDR3 DNA: TGTGCCAGCAGTACCCCTAGCGGGAGGCTTGGAGGAGAGACCCAGTACTTC.

This chain links TRBV5-1 with TRBJ1-1; D may be TRBD1 (5 bases). Trimming stripped 1 base from V and 0 bases from J, with 16 bases between. This CDR3 comprises 17 residues. Germline V gene data show CDR1 as SGHRS and CDR2 as YFSETQ. The CDR3 bases are TGCGCCAGCAGCTTGTGGGGGTTTGAACCCATGAACACTGAAGCTTTCTTT. Translated, it gives CASSLWGFEPMNTEAFF.

The chain combines TRBV29-1 with TRBJ2-1; 11 nucleotides line up with TRBD1. V dropped 4 bases and J dropped 7; count of bases not matched to a gene: 3. The CDR3 sequence is 13 residues long. Germline V gives CDR1 SQVTM, CDR2 ANQGSEA. The CDR3 loop is CSVGTGGRNEQFF. CDR3 coding DNA: TGCAGCGTTGGGACAGGGGGCAGGAATGAGCAGTTCTTC.

This clonotype has only a few counts. V gene TRBV4-2 combines with J gene TRBJ1-5, with TRBD1 as a possible D gene (6 bases). V was pared by 0 bases and J by 1 base, with 10 bases between. Germline V lookup: CDR1 LGHNA, CDR2 YNFKEQ. The CDR3 is 16 residues long. This CDR3 reads CASSQDWGQSNQPQHF. In DNA, the CDR3 is TGTGCCAGCAGCCAAGATTGGGGGCAGAGCAATCAGCCCCAGCATTTT.

This clonotype was found a few times. The gene calls are TRBV7-2 and TRBJ2-1; D remains unclear. Per germline, CDR1 SGHTA and CDR2 FQGNSA. Deletions cut 5 bases from V and 2 bases from J, with 4 bases between. The CDR3 loop spans 12 amino acids. CDR3 loop: CASSITYNEQFF. DNA for the CDR3: TGTGCCAGCAGCATTACCTACAATGAGCAGTTCTTC.

This clonotype was seen a handful of times. V gene TRBV27 combines with J gene TRBJ2-1; either TRBD1 or TRBD2 may fit D (5 bases each). CDR1 is MNHEY, CDR2 SMNVEV, per germline (reference sequence). The V gene lost 5 bases and the J gene lost 5 bases, with 10 bases spanning the gap. The CDR3 spans 13 residues. CDR3 sequence: CASSQGRHNEQFF. In nucleotides, the CDR3 is TGTGCCAGCAGTCAGGGACGGCACAATGAGCAGTTCTTC.

The V call is TRBV4-3, the J call TRBJ2-1; TRBD1 is a possible D gene (5 bases). CDR3 length: 15 amino acids. V was trimmed by 0 bases and J by 4 bases, leaving 10 bases between them. CDR1 and CDR2 from the germline V gene are LGHNA and YSLEER. CDR3 in DNA: TGCGCCAGCAGCCAAGAAGGTGACAGATACAATGAGCAGTTCTTC. Its protein is CASSQEGDRYNEQFF.

CDR3: CASSYSNNYNEQFF. The CDR3 DNA is TGTGCCAGCAGTTATTCTAACAACTACAATGAGCAGTTCTTC. The rearrangement joins TRBV12-3 or TRBV12-4 to TRBJ2-1; D is undetermined. CDR3 length: 14 residues. V was trimmed by 4 bases and J by 3 bases, leaving 10 bases between them.

This clonotype was counted between two and nine times. V usage is TRBV6-2 or TRBV6-3 and J usage is TRBJ2-2, with TRBD2 matching 13 bases. Germline-derived CDR1 and CDR2 are MNHEY and SVGEGT. V was pared by 5 bases and J by 6 bases, with 24 bases of the junction left unmatched. This CDR3 is built from 22 residues. CDR3 region: CASSNALGLAGEKVLLAGELFF. CDR3 in DNA: TGTGCCAGCAGTAACGCCCTCGGACTAGCGGGAGAGAAAGTTCTCTTGGCCGGGGAGCTGTTTTTT.

The chain couples TRBV4-1 to TRBJ1-4; TRBD1 matches 10 bases. CDR3 length: 17 residues. J was trimmed by 6 bases and V by 3 bases; bases with no gene match: 10. Germline loops: CDR1 MGHRA, CDR2 YSYEKL. The DNA for the CDR3 is TGCGCCAGCAGCCAGAATGGGGGACAGGGGCAGGATGAAAAACTGTTTTTT. This sequence encodes CASSQNGGQGQDEKLFF.